This entry lists 18 T cell receptor beta chains sequenced from one sample in a study of T-cell reconstitution after alpha-beta-depleted transplantation in children. The library targeted TCRbeta and was prepared with unique molecular identifiers. TCRdb called the PCR reads again in MiXCR, with one record for every CDR3 protein. The repertoire includes about 980,000 distinct CDR3 sequences, about 30% of them detected once, and around 30% sits in the top ten. The sequencing here drew on PBMCs, mostly from graft donor cells, taken 360 days after TCRalphabeta/CD19-depleted stem cell transplant. These TCRs come from a boy under three years old who had a stem cell transplant for SCID, so the T cells may come from the graft donor.

This clonotype has just a few counts. The rearrangement links TRBV28 to TRBJ2-1; 8 nucleotides line up with TRBD2. The CDR3 is 15 amino acids. Trimming took 0 bases from V and 9 from J; bases not matched to a gene: 7. Germline assignment: CDR1 MDHEN and CDR2 SYDVKM. CDR3: CASSLWGSGGSEQFF. In DNA form, the CDR3 reads TGTGCCAGCAGTTTATGGGGGTCGGGGGGGAGTGAGCAGTTCTTC.

The CDR3 spells CSARHRGSYEQYF. For the CDR3, the DNA is TGCAGTGCCAGACACAGGGGGTCCTACGAGCAGTACTTC. This sequence joins TRBV20-1 and TRBJ2-7; 8 positions match TRBD1. This CDR3 spans 13 amino acids. The germline CDR1 and CDR2 sequences are DFQATT and SNEGSKA (reference sequence). Losses at the gene ends were 6 bases for V and 1 base for J; bases not matched to a gene: 5.

This clonotype was observed a few times. The rearrangement joins TRBV28 to TRBJ1-2; 8 positions match TRBD1. J gave up 4 bases and V 7 bases, and 8 bases lay outside the gene matches. CDR1 is MDHEN, CDR2 SYDVKM, per germline. This CDR3 has 14 residues. The CDR3 sequence is CASKSGGAFYGYTF. In DNA form, the CDR3 reads TGTGCCAGCAAATCAGGGGGCGCGTTCTATGGCTACACCTTC.

This clonotype was seen more than once but under ten times. V gene TRBV12-3 or TRBV12-4 combines with J gene TRBJ1-2; D gene unclear. Trimming cost V 4 bases and J 4 bases, with 13 bases left between them. CDR3 length: 14 amino acids. The CDR3 reads CASSSPSGFYGYTF. CDR3 in DNA: TGTGCCAGCAGTTCGCCCAGCGGGTTCTATGGCTACACCTTC.

This clonotype was counted only a few times. At one boundary the junction diverges from the germline segment, which might be a read error. CDR3 residues: CASSTQSRQGNLLF. For the CDR3, the DNA is TGTGCCAGCAGTACTCAATCCCGACAGGGTAATCTACTCTTC. The J gene is TRBJ2-1, the V gene TRBV6-5; TRBD1 aligns across 7 bases. CDR1 is MNHEY and CDR2 is SVGAGI in the germline V gene. The CDR3 is made up of 14 amino acids.

The CDR3 DNA reads as TGTGCCAGCAGCTTAACAATGAGTTACAATGAGCAGTTCTTC. Encoded protein: CASSLTMSYNEQFF. The genes are TRBV7-9 and TRBJ2-1; D ambiguous. This CDR3 comprises 14 residues. V was pared by 2 bases and J by 4 bases, with 9 bases between. The V gene's germline CDR1 is SEHNR and CDR2 FQNEAQ (reference sequence). The full variable domain, its missing parts supplied by reference TRBV7-9 and TRBJ2-1, is DTGVSQNPRHKITKRGQNVTFRCDPISEHNRLYWYRQTLGQGPEFLTYFQNEAQLEKSRLLSDRFSAERPKGSFSTLEIQRTEQGDSAMYLCASSLTMSYNEQFFGPGTRLTVL.

The CDR3 loop reads CASSQSGGRGGTSTDTQYF. The CDR3 DNA is TGCGCCAGCAGCCAAAGCGGCGGGCGGGGGGGAACTAGCACAGATACGCAGTATTTT. The chain couples TRBV4-1 to TRBJ2-3, with 9 bases aligning to TRBD2. CDR3 length: 19 residues. Trimming removed 2 bases from V and 0 bases from J; junction bases left unmatched: 12. Per the germline V gene, CDR1 is MGHRA and CDR2 is YSYEKL.

The sample holds a few counts of this clonotype. The chain combines TRBV5-1 with TRBJ2-7; D perhaps matches TRBD1 (7 bases). The CDR3 spans 16 residues. V was shortened by 0 bases and J by 2 bases, with 15 bases between the two germline ends. Looked up from germline, CDR1 is SGHRS and CDR2 is YFSETQ. The CDR3 spells CASSLAPAGQTYEQYF. The DNA of the CDR3 is TGCGCCAGCAGCTTGGCCCCCGCGGGACAGACCTACGAGCAGTACTTC.

This clonotype occurred a few times. The chain recombines TRBV20-1 with TRBJ2-5, with 10 bases lining up with TRBD1. CDR3 length: 13 residues. Germline V gives CDR1 DFQATT, CDR2 SNEGSKA (reference sequence). DNA of the CDR3: TGCAGCCCCGGGACAGGGGTTGGAGAGACCCAGTACTTC. It yields the protein CSPGTGVGETQYF.

A few counts support this clonotype. The chain recombines TRBV20-1 with TRBJ1-4; 7 bases agree with TRBD1. The CDR3 spans 15 residues. Germline V CDR1 and CDR2: DFQATT, SNEGSKA (reference sequence). The trim removed 6 bases at V and 0 bases at J, leaving 7 bases unmatched. This CDR3 reads CSAPNGQATNEKLFF. The CDR3 nucleotides are TGCAGTGCCCCTAATGGACAGGCAACTAATGAAAAACTGTTTTTT.

The V and J genes are TRBV5-1 and TRBJ2-5, with 15 bases that match TRBD2. Looked up from germline, CDR1 is SGHRS and CDR2 is YFSETQ. This CDR3 is 14 amino acids long. Unmatched junction bases numbered 2, after V lost 7 bases and J lost 4 bases. The CDR3 region is CASGLAGGIETQYF. The CDR3 region has the DNA TGCGCCAGCGGACTAGCGGGGGGGATAGAGACCCAGTACTTC.

This clonotype was picked up a small number of times. This chain joins TRBV5-1 and TRBJ2-7, with D unclear. Germline CDR1 SGHRS, CDR2 YFSETQ. Trimming took off 0 bases at V and 2 bases at J, with 9 bases between the two ends. This CDR3 comprises 14 residues. CDR3 region: CASSLGNSAYEQYF. The CDR3 DNA sequence: TGCGCCAGCAGCTTGGGGAATTCGGCCTACGAGCAGTACTTC.

This clonotype has just a few counts. Here the CDR3 DNA reads TGTGCCATCAGCCATCAGAACGGATCGGGGTCGGGCAAAAACATTCAGTACTTC. The encoded protein is CAISHQNGSGSGKNIQYF. The chain employs TRBV10-3 and TRBJ2-4, with D possibly TRBD2 on 5 matching bases. The CDR3 runs to 18 residues. V gave up 6 bases and J gave up 3 bases, with 24 bases separating them. CDR1 and CDR2 (germline): ENHRY, SYGVKD.

This clonotype was seen at least ten times. The rearrangement joins TRBV5-1 to TRBJ2-5; D uncertain. Trimming stripped 3 bases from V and 0 bases from J, with 6 bases between. The germline CDR1 and CDR2 sequences are SGHRS and YFSETQ. This CDR3 comprises 13 residues. For the CDR3, the DNA is TGCGCCAGCAGCTCCGTAAACCAAGAGACCCAGTACTTC. It encodes CASSSVNQETQYF. The variable domain in full, with the rest retrieved from reference TRBV5-1 and TRBJ2-5, is KAGVTQTPRYLIKTRGQQVTLSCSPISGHRSVSWYQQTPGQGLQFLFEYFSETQRNKGNFPGRFSGRQFSNSRSEMNVSTLELGDSALYLCASSSVNQETQYFGPGTRLLVL.

This chain links TRBV18 with TRBJ2-7; no clear D gene. The CDR3 runs 12 residues. CDR1 and CDR2 (germline): KGHSH, LQKENI. V gave up 2 bases and J gave up 7 bases, with 9 bases separating them. The CDR3 reads CASSPGIGEQYF. As DNA, the CDR3 is TGTGCCAGCTCACCAGGGATTGGGGAGCAGTACTTC.

The chain couples TRBV15 to TRBJ2-7; the D gene is possibly TRBD2 (5 bases). V dropped 0 bases and J dropped 1 base, with 13 bases sitting between them. The CDR3 runs to 16 residues. The germline gives CDR1 LNHNV, CDR2 YYDKDF (reference sequence). The CDR3 DNA reads as TGTGCCACCAGCAGAGATATCATCGGAGGTTCCTACGAGCAGTACTTC. Amino acid sequence: CATSRDIIGGSYEQYF.

This clonotype has just a few counts. The chain carries TRBV20-1 and TRBJ2-3, with D perhaps assigned TRBD1 or TRBD2 (5 bases each). The CDR3 length is 14 residues. Trimming took off 5 bases at V and 2 bases at J, with 14 bases between the two ends. The germline gives CDR1 DFQATT, CDR2 SNEGSKA (reference sequence). This chain's CDR3 is CSAFDRGDTDTQYF. The CDR3 coding sequence is TGCAGTGCTTTCGATAGGGGAGACACAGATACGCAGTATTTT.

This clonotype was picked up a small number of times. The gene calls are TRBV24-1 and TRBJ2-1; TRBD2 aligns across 9 bases. Looked up from germline, CDR1 is KGHDR and CDR2 is SFDVKD. This CDR3 is 19 amino acids long. The trim removed 0 bases at V and 0 bases at J, leaving 8 bases unmatched. The DNA of the CDR3 is TGTGCCACCAGTGATTTGCGGGAGATAGCGGGGGACTCCTACAATGAGCAGTTCTTC. As protein: CATSDLREIAGDSYNEQFF.